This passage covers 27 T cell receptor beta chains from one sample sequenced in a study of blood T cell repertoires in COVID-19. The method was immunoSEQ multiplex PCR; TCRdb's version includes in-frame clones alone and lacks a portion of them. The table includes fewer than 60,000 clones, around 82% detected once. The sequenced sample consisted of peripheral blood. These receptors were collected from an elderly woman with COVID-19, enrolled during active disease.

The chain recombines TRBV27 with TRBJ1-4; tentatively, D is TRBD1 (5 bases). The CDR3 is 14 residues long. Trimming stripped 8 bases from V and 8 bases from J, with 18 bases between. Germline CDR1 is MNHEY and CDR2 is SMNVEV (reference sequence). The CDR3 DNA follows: TGTGCCAGCGCCCCCGGGGGTAGCGAGGAAAAACTGTTTTTT. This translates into CASAPGGSEEKLFF.

Here the CDR3 DNA reads TGTGCCAGCAGCCGTGCTGGGGGGGCGATGGAGACCCAGTACTTC. It specifies CASSRAGGAMETQYF. The chain joins TRBV5-4 to TRBJ2-5; a possible D gene is TRBD2 (7 bases). V was clipped by 4 bases and J by 5 bases, with 18 bases between them. The CDR3 runs 15 residues. Germline loops: CDR1 SGHNT, CDR2 YYREEE (reference sequence).

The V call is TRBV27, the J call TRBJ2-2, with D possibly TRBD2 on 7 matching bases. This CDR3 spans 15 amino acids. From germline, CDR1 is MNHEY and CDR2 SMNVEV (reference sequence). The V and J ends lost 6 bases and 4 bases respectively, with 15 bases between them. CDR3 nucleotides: TGTGCCAGCAGGGGGGGGTGGGGGCGCACCGGGGAGCTGTTTTTT. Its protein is CASRGGWGRTGELFF.

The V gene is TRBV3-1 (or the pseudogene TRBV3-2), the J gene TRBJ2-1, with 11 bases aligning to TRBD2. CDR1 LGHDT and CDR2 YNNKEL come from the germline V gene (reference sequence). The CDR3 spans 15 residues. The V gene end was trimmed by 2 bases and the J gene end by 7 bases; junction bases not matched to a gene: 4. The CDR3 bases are TGTGCCAGCAGCCAATTAGCGGGAGGGTTTAATGAGCAGTTCTTC. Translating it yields CASSQLAGGFNEQFF.

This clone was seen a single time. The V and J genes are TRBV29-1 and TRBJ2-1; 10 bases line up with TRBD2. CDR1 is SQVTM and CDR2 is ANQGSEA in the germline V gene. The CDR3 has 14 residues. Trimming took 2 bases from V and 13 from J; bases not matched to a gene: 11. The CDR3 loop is CSVERSGRDGAQFF. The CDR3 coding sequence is TGCAGCGTTGAAAGGAGCGGGAGGGATGGGGCACAGTTCTTC.

CDR3 bases: TGTGCCAGCAGCTTAGCCACAGGGCACACTGAAGCTTTCTTT. Translation: CASSLATGHTEAFF. The gene calls are TRBV7-9 and TRBJ1-1, with D possibly TRBD1 on 6 matching bases. Trimming left V 0 bases short and J 3 bases short, with 8 bases between. Germline CDR1 is SEHNR and CDR2 is FQNEAQ (reference sequence). This CDR3 contains 14 residues.

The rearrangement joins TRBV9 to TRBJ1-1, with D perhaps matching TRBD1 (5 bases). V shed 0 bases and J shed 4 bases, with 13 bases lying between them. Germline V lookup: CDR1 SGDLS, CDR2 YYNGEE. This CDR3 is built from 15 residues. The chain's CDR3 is CASSVGGRSGTEAFF. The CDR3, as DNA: TGTGCCAGCAGCGTAGGGGGCCGGTCGGGCACTGAAGCTTTCTTT.

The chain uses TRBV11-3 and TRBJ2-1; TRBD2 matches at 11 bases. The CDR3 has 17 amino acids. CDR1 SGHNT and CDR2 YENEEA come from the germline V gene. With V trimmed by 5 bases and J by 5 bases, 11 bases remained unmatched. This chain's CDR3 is CASSPPWTSGSHNEQFF. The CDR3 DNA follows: TGTGCCAGCAGCCCTCCCTGGACTAGCGGGTCTCACAATGAGCAGTTCTTC.

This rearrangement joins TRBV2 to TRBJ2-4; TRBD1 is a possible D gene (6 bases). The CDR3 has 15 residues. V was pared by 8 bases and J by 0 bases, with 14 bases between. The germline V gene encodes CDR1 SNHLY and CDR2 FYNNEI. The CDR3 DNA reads TGTGCCAGCGTCGGACAGAATATAGCCAAAAACATTCAGTACTTC. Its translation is CASVGQNIAKNIQYF. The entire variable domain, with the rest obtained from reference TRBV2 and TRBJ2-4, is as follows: EPEVTQTPSHQVTQMGQEVILRCVPISNHLYFYWYRQILGQKVEFLVSFYNNEISEKSEIFDDQFSVERPDGSNFTLKIRSTKLEDSAMYFCASVGQNIAKNIQYFGAGTRLSVL.

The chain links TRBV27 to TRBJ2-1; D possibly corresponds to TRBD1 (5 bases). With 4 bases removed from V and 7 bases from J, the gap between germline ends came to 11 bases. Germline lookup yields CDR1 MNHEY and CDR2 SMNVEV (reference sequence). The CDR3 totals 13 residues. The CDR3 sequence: CASSSQAGNEQFF. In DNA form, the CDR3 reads TGTGCCAGCAGTTCCCAGGCAGGGAATGAGCAGTTCTTC.

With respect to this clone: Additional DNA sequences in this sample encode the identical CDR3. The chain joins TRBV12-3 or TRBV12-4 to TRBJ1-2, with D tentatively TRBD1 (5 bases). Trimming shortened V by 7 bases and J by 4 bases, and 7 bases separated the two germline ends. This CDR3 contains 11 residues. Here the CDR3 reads CASTDSYGYTF. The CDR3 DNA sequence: TGTGCCAGCACCGACAGCTATGGCTACACCTTC.

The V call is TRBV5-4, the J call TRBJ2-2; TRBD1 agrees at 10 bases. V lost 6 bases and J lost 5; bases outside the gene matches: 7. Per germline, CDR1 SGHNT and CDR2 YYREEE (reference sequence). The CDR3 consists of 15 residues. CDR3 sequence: CASTPDRGLTGELFF. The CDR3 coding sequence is TGTGCCAGCACCCCAGACAGGGGGCTGACCGGGGAGCTGTTTTTT.

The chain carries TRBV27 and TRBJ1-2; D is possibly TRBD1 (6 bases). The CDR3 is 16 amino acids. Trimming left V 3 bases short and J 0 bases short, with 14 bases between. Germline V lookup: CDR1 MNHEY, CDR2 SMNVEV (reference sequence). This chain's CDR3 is CASSFRDRLSNYGYTF. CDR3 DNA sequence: TGTGCCAGCAGTTTCCGTGACAGGTTATCTAACTATGGCTACACCTTC.

This chain's CDR3 is CATSDTSGGKETQYF. In nucleotides, the CDR3 is TGTGCCACCAGTGATACTAGCGGGGGGAAAGAGACCCAGTACTTC. The rearrangement uses TRBV24-1 and TRBJ2-5; the match to TRBD2 covers 12 bases. Germline CDR1 is KGHDR and CDR2 is SFDVKD. The CDR3 consists of 15 residues. Trimming at V came to 3 bases and at J to 3 bases, leaving 1 base not matched to a gene.

The CDR3 here is CASSPSGVGLFF. The CDR3 DNA reads TGTGCCAGCAGTCCATCGGGGGTAGGACTGTTTTTT. The chain combines TRBV28 with TRBJ1-4, with D possibly TRBD1 on 5 matching bases. The germline CDR1 and CDR2 sequences are MDHEN and SYDVKM. The germline V and J ends were trimmed by 5 bases and 13 bases, with 14 bases remaining between them. The CDR3 consists of 12 residues.

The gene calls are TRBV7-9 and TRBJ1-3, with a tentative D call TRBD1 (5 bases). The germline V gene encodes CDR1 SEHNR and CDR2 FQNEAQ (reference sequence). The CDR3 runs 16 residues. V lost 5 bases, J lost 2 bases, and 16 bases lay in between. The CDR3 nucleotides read TGTGCCAGCAGCCCATTGGGGGAGGCTGCTGGAAACACCATATATTTT. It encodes CASSPLGEAAGNTIYF.

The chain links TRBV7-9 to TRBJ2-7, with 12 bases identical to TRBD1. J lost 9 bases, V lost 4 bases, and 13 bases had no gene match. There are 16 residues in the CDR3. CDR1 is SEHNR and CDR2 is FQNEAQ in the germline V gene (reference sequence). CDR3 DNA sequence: TGTGCCAGCAGCTCTCCGGGACAGGGGGCTTTTATGTCGCAGTACTTC. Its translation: CASSSPGQGAFMSQYF. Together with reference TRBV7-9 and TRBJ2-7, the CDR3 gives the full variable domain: DTGVSQNPRHKITKRGQNVTFRCDPISEHNRLYWYRQTLGQGPEFLTYFQNEAQLEKSRLLSDRFSAERPKGSFSTLEIQRTEQGDSAMYLCASSSPGQGAFMSQYFGPGTRLTVT.

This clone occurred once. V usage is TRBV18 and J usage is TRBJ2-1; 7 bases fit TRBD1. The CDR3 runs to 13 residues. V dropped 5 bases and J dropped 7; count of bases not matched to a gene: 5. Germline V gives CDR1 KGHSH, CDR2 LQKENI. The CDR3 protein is CASSSEGANEQFF. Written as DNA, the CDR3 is TGTGCCAGCTCATCCGAGGGGGCGAATGAGCAGTTCTTC.

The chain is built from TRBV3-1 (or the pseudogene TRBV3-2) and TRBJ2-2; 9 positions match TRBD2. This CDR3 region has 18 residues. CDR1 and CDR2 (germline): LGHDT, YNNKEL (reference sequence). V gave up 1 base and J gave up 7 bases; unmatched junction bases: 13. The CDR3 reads CASSQVGPGTSFNGELFF. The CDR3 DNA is TGTGCCAGCAGCCAAGTTGGGCCCGGGACTAGCTTTAACGGGGAGCTGTTTTTT.

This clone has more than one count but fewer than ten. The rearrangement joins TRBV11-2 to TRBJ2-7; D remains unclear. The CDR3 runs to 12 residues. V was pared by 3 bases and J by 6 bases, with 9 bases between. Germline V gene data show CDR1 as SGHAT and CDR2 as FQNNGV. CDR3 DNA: TGTGCCAGCAGCTTTTCTGGGCTCGAGCAGTACTTC. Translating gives CASSFSGLEQYF.

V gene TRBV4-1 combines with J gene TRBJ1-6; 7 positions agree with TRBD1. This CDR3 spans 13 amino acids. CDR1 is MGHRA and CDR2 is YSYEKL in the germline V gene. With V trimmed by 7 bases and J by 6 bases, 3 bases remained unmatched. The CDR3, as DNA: TGCGCCAGCAACCGGGACAGTAATTCACCCCTCCACTTT. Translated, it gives CASNRDSNSPLHF.

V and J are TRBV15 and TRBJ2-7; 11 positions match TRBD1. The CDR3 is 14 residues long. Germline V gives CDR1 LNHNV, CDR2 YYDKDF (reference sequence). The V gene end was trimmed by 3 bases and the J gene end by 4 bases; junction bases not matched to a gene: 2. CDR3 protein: CATSRGQGVYEQYF. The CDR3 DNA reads TGTGCCACCAGCAGGGGACAGGGGGTATACGAGCAGTACTTC.

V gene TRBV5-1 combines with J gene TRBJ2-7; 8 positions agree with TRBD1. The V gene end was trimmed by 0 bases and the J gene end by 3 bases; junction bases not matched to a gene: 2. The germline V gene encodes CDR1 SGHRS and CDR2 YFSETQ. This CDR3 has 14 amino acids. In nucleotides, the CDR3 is TGCGCCAGCAGCTTGGTGGACAGGGTCTACGAGCAGTACTTC. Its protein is CASSLVDRVYEQYF. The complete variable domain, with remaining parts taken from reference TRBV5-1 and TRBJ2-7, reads KAGVTQTPRYLIKTRGQQVTLSCSPISGHRSVSWYQQTPGQGLQFLFEYFSETQRNKGNFPGRFSGRQFSNSRSEMNVSTLELGDSALYLCASSLVDRVYEQYFGPGTRLTVT.

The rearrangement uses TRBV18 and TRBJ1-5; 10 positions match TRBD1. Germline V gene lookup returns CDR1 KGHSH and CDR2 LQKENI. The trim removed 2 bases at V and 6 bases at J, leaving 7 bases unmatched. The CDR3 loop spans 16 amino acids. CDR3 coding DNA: TGTGCCAGCTCACCAACCGGGACAGGGGTCGGTCAGCCCCAGCATTTT. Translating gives CASSPTGTGVGQPQHF. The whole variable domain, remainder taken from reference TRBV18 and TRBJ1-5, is NAGVMQNPRHLVRRRGQEARLRCSPMKGHSHVYWYRQLPEEGLKFMVYLQKENIIDESGMPKERFSAEFPKEGPSILRIQQVVRGDSAAYFCASSPTGTGVGQPQHFGDGTRLSIL.

The CDR3 loop reads CASSVEGDSYNEQFF. The CDR3 region has the DNA TGTGCCAGCAGCGTAGAAGGGGACTCCTACAATGAGCAGTTCTTC. The chain links TRBV9 to TRBJ2-1, with a weak D call TRBD1 (5 bases). V lost 0 bases, J lost 0 bases, and 7 bases lay in between. Germline V gives CDR1 SGDLS, CDR2 YYNGEE. The CDR3 is 15 amino acids.

The CDR3 coding sequence is TGTGCCAGCAGCCCAAGGGGGGGATTACGGGAGACCCAGTACTTC. This encodes CASSPRGGLRETQYF. The rearrangement joins TRBV7-3 to TRBJ2-5; tentatively, D is TRBD2 (7 bases). This CDR3 spans 15 amino acids. Deletions cut 5 bases from V and 5 bases from J, with 18 bases between. CDR1 is SGHTA, CDR2 FQGTGA, per germline.

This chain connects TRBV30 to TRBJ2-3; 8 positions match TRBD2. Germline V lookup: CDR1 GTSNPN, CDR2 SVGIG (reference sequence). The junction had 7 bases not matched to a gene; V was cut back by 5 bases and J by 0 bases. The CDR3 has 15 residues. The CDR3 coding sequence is TGTGCCTGGCGACTAGCGTCCTCTAGCACAGATACGCAGTATTTT. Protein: CAWRLASSSTDTQYF.